The rows below give T cell receptor beta chains drawn from one sample of a study of CD8 T cells in Susac syndrome. From the immunoSEQ multiplex PCR reads, TCRdb called clonotypes with MiXCR, one entry per CDR3 protein. The table includes tens of thousands of distinct CDR3 sequences, 94% detected once. Material: CD8+ T cells from PBMCs. The receptors shown here come from a human donor with Susac syndrome. The CDR3 runs from the conserved cysteine through the conserved F or W. The order of the fields is clone size, J gene, D gene, V gene, CDR3 protein, CDR3 DNA. D genes are given only for firm matches. The size entry is marked missing in some rows and otherwise reads once, few, many or a size class.

>.|TRBJ2-1|TRBD2|TRBV14
CASTLVAGAYNEQFF
TGTGCCAGCACCCTGGTAGCGGGGGCCTACAATGAGCAGTTCTTC
>.|TRBJ2-5|.|TRBV7-9
CASSLGPGHRSKYF
TGTGCCAGCAGCTTAGGTCCAGGGCACAGGTCGAAATACTTC
>.|TRBJ2-1|TRBD2|TRBV12-3/TRBV12-4
CASRDPSGASTNEQFF
TGTGCCAGCAGGGACCCTAGCGGGGCCAGCACCAATGAGCAGTTCTTC
>.|TRBJ1-1|.|TRBV12-3/TRBV12-4
CASSLNRVNTEAFF
TGTGCCAGCAGTTTAAACAGAGTGAACACTGAAGCTTTCTTT
>.|TRBJ2-1|.|TRBV12-3/TRBV12-4
CASSSFGLSSYNEQFF
TGTGCCAGCAGTTCTTTCGGATTGAGCTCCTACAATGAGCAGTTCTTC
>.|TRBJ1-1|TRBD1|TRBV12-3/TRBV12-4
CASIPDRAGNTEAFF
TGTGCCAGCATTCCGGACAGGGCTGGGAACACTGAAGCTTTCTTT
>.|TRBJ2-2|.|TRBV5-1
CASSLRGRANTGELFF
TGCGCCAGCAGCTTGAGGGGGAGAGCGAACACCGGGGAGCTGTTTTTT
>.|TRBJ1-1|.|TRBV20-1
CSASPRGSTEAFF
TGCAGTGCAAGCCCCCGGGGAAGCACTGAAGCTTTCTTT
>.|TRBJ1-5|.|TRBV12-3/TRBV12-4
CASSLRRGGNQPQHF
TGTGCCAGCAGTTTAAGGCGAGGCGGCAATCAGCCCCAGCATTTT
>.|TRBJ2-3|.|TRBV5-4
CASSLLQEEQYF
TGTGCCAGCAGCCTTCTACAGGAGGAGCAGTATTTT
>.|TRBJ2-6|.|TRBV11-1
CASSLRRAFSGANVLTF
TGTGCCAGCAGCTTGAGGCGGGCCTTCTCTGGGGCCAACGTCCTGACTTTC
>.|TRBJ2-1|TRBD1|TRBV9
CASSVPGQGGTSYNEQFF
TGTGCCAGCAGCGTCCCGGGACAGGGAGGTACCTCCTACAATGAGCAGTTCTTC
>.|TRBJ2-7|TRBD1|TRBV11-2
CASSLSQGRYEQYF
TGTGCCAGCAGCTTGTCACAGGGGCGTTACGAGCAGTACTTC
>.|TRBJ1-2|.|TRBV2
CASGPTAAYGYTF
TGTGCCAGCGGACCGACAGCTGCCTATGGCTACACCTTC
>.|TRBJ2-7|TRBD1|TRBV4-1
CASSLDRAPDEQYF
TGCGCCAGCAGCCTGGACAGGGCTCCGGACGAGCAGTACTTC
>.|TRBJ2-1|.|TRBV11-2
CASSLLLGVNPNEQFF
TGTGCCAGCAGCTTATTACTCGGGGTAAATCCCAATGAGCAGTTCTTC
>.|TRBJ1-5|.|TRBV12-3/TRBV12-4
CASTTGGQPQHF
TGTGCCAGCACTACTGGAGGCCAGCCCCAGCATTTT
>few|TRBJ2-3|.|TRBV9
CASSVGAYTDTQYF
TGTGCCAGCAGCGTAGGTGCCTACACAGATACGCAGTATTTT
>.|TRBJ2-1|.|TRBV10-3
CAISEPPRSYRYNEQFF
TGTGCCATCAGTGAGCCGCCGAGGAGTTATAGATACAATGAGCAGTTCTTC
>.|TRBJ1-2|TRBD1|TRBV15
CATSRLGQGDYGYTF
TGTGCCACCAGCCGTCTCGGACAGGGAGACTATGGCTACACCTTC
>.|TRBJ1-2|TRBD1|TRBV5-1
CASSLANRGLDGYTF
TGCGCCAGCAGCTTGGCCAACAGGGGGTTGGATGGCTACACCTTC
>.|TRBJ1-4|TRBD1|TRBV12-3/TRBV12-4
CASSWIGTGGEKLFF
TGTGCCAGCAGTTGGATCGGGACAGGCGGGGAAAAACTGTTTTTT
>.|TRBJ1-4|.|TRBV9
CASSVAGTTNEKLFF
TGTGCCAGCAGCGTAGCGGGTACAACTAATGAAAAACTGTTTTTT
>.|TRBJ1-2|TRBD1|TRBV5-6
CASSRTGTNYGYTF
TGTGCCAGCAGCCGGACAGGTACTAACTATGGCTACACCTTC
>.|TRBJ2-7|.|TRBV2
CASREIDKEQYF
TGTGCCAGCAGGGAAATAGACAAGGAGCAGTACTTC
>.|TRBJ2-5|.|TRBV27
CASSPRALRIETQYF
TGTGCCAGCAGTCCGCGGGCCTTGCGGATCGAGACCCAGTACTTC
>.|TRBJ2-7|.|TRBV29-1
CSVEIVKVSRRSYEQYF
TGCAGCGTTGAAATCGTCAAGGTTTCCCGCCGATCCTACGAGCAGTACTTC
>.|TRBJ2-7|.|TRBV27
CASSLGGFYEQYF
TGTGCCAGCAGTTTAGGAGGCTTCTACGAGCAGTACTTC
>.|TRBJ2-1|TRBD2|TRBV13
CASSFGTSGYNEQFF
TGTGCCAGCAGCTTTGGGACTAGCGGTTACAATGAGCAGTTCTTC
>.|TRBJ1-2|.|TRBV29-1
CSVDSYGYTF
TGCAGCGTAGACAGTTACGGCTACACCTTC
>.|TRBJ2-7|.|TRBV6-2/TRBV6-3
CASSYVRQDYEQYF
TGTGCCAGCAGTTACGTGAGACAGGACTACGAGCAGTACTTC
>.|TRBJ2-1|TRBD2|TRBV3-1
CASSRLAGIGDEQFF
TGTGCCAGCAGCCGTCTAGCGGGGATTGGGGATGAGCAGTTCTTC
>.|TRBJ2-3|TRBD2|TRBV12-3/TRBV12-4
CASSLWGTSGTDTQYF
TGTGCCAGCAGTTTATGGGGGACTAGTGGAACAGATACGCAGTATTTT
>few|TRBJ1-2|.|TRBV5-1
CASTQGDGYTF
TGCGCCAGCACACAGGGAGATGGCTACACCTTC
>.|TRBJ2-7|.|TRBV9
CASSTGPSYEQYF
TGTGCCAGCAGCACCGGACCATCCTACGAGCAGTACTTC
>.|TRBJ1-1|.|TRBV15
CATNPTSMNTEAFF
TGTGCCACCAACCCAACATCAATGAACACTGAAGCTTTCTTT
>.|TRBJ1-1|.|TRBV5-1
CASSLAIIGETAEAFF
TGCGCCAGCAGCTTGGCGATTATCGGAGAGACTGCTGAAGCTTTCTTT
>.|TRBJ2-7|.|TRBV13
CASSEGRSTYEQYF
TGTGCCAGCTCCGAGGGGAGGTCCACCTACGAGCAGTACTTC
>.|TRBJ2-5|TRBD2|TRBV9
CASSLQLAGGRETQYF
TGTGCCAGCAGCTTACAGCTAGCGGGGGGTAGGGAGACCCAGTACTTC
>once|TRBJ2-1|TRBD2|TRBV9
CASSFETSGYNEQFF
TGTGCCAGCAGCTTTGAGACTAGCGGCTACAATGAGCAGTTCTTC
>.|TRBJ1-2|TRBD1|TRBV7-9
CASSLGQGAVPYGYTF
TGTGCCAGCAGCTTAGGGCAGGGGGCTGTTCCCTATGGCTACACCTTC
>.|TRBJ2-7|.|TRBV7-9
CASSLEGSPSYEQYF
TGTGCCAGCAGCTTGGAAGGGTCGCCCTCCTACGAGCAGTACTTC
>.|TRBJ1-2|.|TRBV29-1
CSVDPLGYGYTF
TGCAGCGTTGATCCATTAGGCTATGGCTACACCTTC
>once|TRBJ2-5|TRBD1|TRBV4-3
CASSQDWTGQLETQYF
TGCGCCAGCAGCCAGGACTGGACGGGACAGCTAGAGACCCAGTACTTC
>.|TRBJ2-7|TRBD2|TRBV11-1
CASSFRLAGESYEQYF
TGTGCCAGCAGCTTTCGACTAGCGGGGGAATCCTACGAGCAGTACTTC
>.|TRBJ1-3|.|TRBV7-6
CASSSSGFTGNTIYF
TGTGCCAGCAGCTCATCTGGGTTTACTGGAAACACCATATATTTT
>.|TRBJ2-3|.|TRBV15
CATSGGTSGDTQYF
TGTGCCACCAGCGGTGGGACTTCAGGAGATACGCAGTATTTT
>.|TRBJ1-5|.|TRBV27
CASSFGTPYSNQPQHF
TGTGCCAGCAGTTTTGGGACACCTTATAGCAATCAGCCCCAGCATTTT
>.|TRBJ2-3|.|TRBV4-1
CASSHEWVSTDTQYF
TGCGCCAGCAGCCATGAATGGGTTAGCACAGATACGCAGTATTTT
>.|TRBJ2-7|.|TRBV3-1
CASSQGSWGSYEQYF
TGTGCCAGCAGCCAAGGGAGCTGGGGCTCCTACGAGCAGTACTTC
>.|TRBJ1-6|.|TRBV20-1
CSARGRGISYNSPLHF
TGCAGTGCTAGGGGCAGGGGAATATCCTATAATTCACCCCTCCACTTT